Presented here are 16 T cell receptor beta chains from one specimen sequenced in a study of control samples from healthy donors and cancer patients. Method: immunoSEQ multiplex PCR; TCRdb's copy keeps in-frame clones and lacks some. The table has around 94,000 clones, around 87% seen once. Material for sequencing was blood. The receptors originated from a woman aged 45-65 years in good health.

The J gene is TRBJ2-5, the V gene TRBV9; D unresolved. Germline assignment: CDR1 SGDLS and CDR2 YYNGEE. Trimming cost V 3 bases and J 5 bases, with 14 bases left between them. CDR3 length: 14 residues. CDR3 nucleotides: TGTGCCAGCAGCGAAACATCGAATCTGGAGACCCAGTACTTC. Translation: CASSETSNLETQYF.

The chain carries TRBV28 and TRBJ2-3; 9 bases are shared with TRBD2. V was pared by 0 bases and J by 0 bases, with 4 bases of the junction left unmatched. Looked up from germline, CDR1 is MDHEN and CDR2 is SYDVKM. The CDR3 spans 17 residues. The DNA of the CDR3 is TGTGCCAGCAGTTTATGGAGACTAGCGGAAAGCACAGATACGCAGTATTTT. Encoded protein: CASSLWRLAESTDTQYF.

This chain links TRBV19 with TRBJ1-5; TRBD1 is a possible D gene (5 bases). The CDR3 totals 16 residues. Germline loops: CDR1 LNHDA, CDR2 SQIVND (reference sequence). Trimming left V 3 bases short and J 0 bases short, with 12 bases between. The CDR3 reads CASSIGGSYSNQPQHF. CDR3 bases: TGTGCCAGTAGTATCGGGGGATCCTATAGCAATCAGCCCCAGCATTTT.

The rearrangement joins TRBV12-5 to TRBJ2-3, with TRBD2 matching 8 bases. Germline trimming cut 4 bases from V and 0 bases from J; bases unmatched to any gene: 6. This CDR3 region has 16 residues. Germline V gene lookup returns CDR1 LGHNT and CDR2 FRNRAP. This CDR3 is CASGSAGGSSTDTQYF. CDR3 DNA sequence: TGTGCTAGTGGTTCCGCGGGGGGATCTAGCACAGATACGCAGTATTTT.

The rearrangement links TRBV15 to TRBJ2-5, with TRBD2 as a possible D gene (6 bases). Per germline, CDR1 LNHNV and CDR2 YYDKDF (reference sequence). The V and J ends lost 1 base and 7 bases respectively, with 7 bases between them. The CDR3 is 12 residues long. CDR3 sequence (DNA): TGTGCCACCAGCAGAGCGGGGGTGACCCAGTACTTC. It codes for CATSRAGVTQYF.

This rearrangement joins TRBV20-1 to TRBJ2-7; 10 nucleotides match TRBD2. V was clipped by 3 bases and J by 2 bases; unmatched bases: 7. Germline CDR1 DFQATT, CDR2 SNEGSKA (reference sequence). CDR3 size: 15 residues. The CDR3 nucleotides are TGCAGTGCTAGTTTTCCTAGCGGGGGAACCTACGAGCAGTACTTC. It codes for CSASFPSGGTYEQYF.

The chain links TRBV4-1 to TRBJ1-4; 7 bases align to TRBD1. Germline values: CDR1 MGHRA, CDR2 YSYEKL. J was trimmed by 8 bases and V by 0 bases; bases with no gene match: 6. There are 15 residues in the CDR3. The CDR3 DNA follows: TGCGCCAGCAGCCAAGAACAGGGGCTGGGAGAAAAACTGTTTTTT. Translating gives CASSQEQGLGEKLFF.

V gene TRBV7-2 combines with J gene TRBJ2-7; D unclear. This CDR3 has 13 amino acids. V was shortened by 8 bases and J by 3 bases, with 14 bases between the two germline ends. Looked up from germline, CDR1 is SGHTA and CDR2 is FQGNSA. CDR3 coding DNA: TGTGCCAGCGCCTTCCGGGCTAACTACGAGCAGTACTTC. Amino acids: CASAFRANYEQYF.

The gene calls are TRBV2 and TRBJ1-1, with D uncertain. Germline lookup yields CDR1 SNHLY and CDR2 FYNNEI. The CDR3 extends over 10 amino acids. V lost 7 bases and J 8 bases, leaving 8 bases between the germline ends. The CDR3 spells CASTREEAFF. The CDR3 DNA is TGTGCCAGCACGAGGGAAGAAGCTTTCTTT. The full variable domain, with the rest looked up from reference TRBV2 and TRBJ1-1, is EPEVTQTPSHQVTQMGQEVILRCVPISNHLYFYWYRQILGQKVEFLVSFYNNEISEKSEIFDDQFSVERPDGSNFTLKIRSTKLEDSAMYFCASTREEAFFGQGTRLTVV.

J is TRBJ1-4 and V is TRBV4-2; D is undetermined. CDR1 is LGHNA and CDR2 is YNFKEQ in the germline V gene. V dropped 4 bases and J dropped 2 bases, with 5 bases sitting between them. CDR3 length: 13 residues. CDR3 in amino acids: CASSPATNEKLFF. The CDR3 nucleotides read TGTGCCAGCAGCCCAGCGACTAATGAAAAACTGTTTTTT.

The chain uses TRBV4-1 and TRBJ2-5; 8 bases are shared with TRBD2. V trimming: 0 bases; J trimming: 7 bases; junction bases outside the gene matches: 7. The CDR3 is 15 amino acids. Germline V gene data show CDR1 as MGHRA and CDR2 as YSYEKL. CDR3 sequence (DNA): TGCGCCAGCAGCCAAGAATCACTAGCGGTAGGGACCCAGTACTTC. Translation gives CASSQESLAVGTQYF.

This clone has only a few counts. This chain connects TRBV5-6 to TRBJ1-1, with 7 bases matching TRBD1. The CDR3 has 17 amino acids. V lost 2 bases and J lost 2; bases outside the gene matches: 12. CDR1 is SGHDT, CDR2 YYEEEE, per germline. CDR3 protein: CASSFFTRTGSNTEAFF. CDR3 nucleotides: TGTGCCAGCAGCTTCTTCACCCGGACAGGCAGTAACACTGAAGCTTTCTTT.

The CDR3 reads CASSQQGFAEAFF. CDR3 nucleotides: TGTGCCAGCAGCCAGCAGGGCTTCGCTGAAGCTTTCTTT. V is TRBV7-3 and J is TRBJ1-1; D perhaps matches TRBD1 (5 bases). Trimming cost V 5 bases and J 6 bases, with 13 bases left between them. CDR3 length equals 13 residues. Germline assignment: CDR1 SGHTA and CDR2 FQGTGA.

This chain links TRBV18 with TRBJ2-5; 7 bases are shared with TRBD1. Losses at the gene ends were 3 bases for V and 4 bases for J; bases not matched to a gene: 8. CDR1 is KGHSH, CDR2 LQKENI, per germline. This CDR3 is 15 amino acids long. This CDR3 reads CASSPVGTVRETQYF. The CDR3 region has the DNA TGTGCCAGCTCACCCGTGGGGACAGTGAGAGAGACCCAGTACTTC.

The rearrangement joins TRBV4-2 to TRBJ2-3, with 10 bases matching TRBD2. Germline V CDR1 and CDR2: LGHNA, YNFKEQ. After removal of 0 bases from V and 7 bases from J, the junction contained 10 bases not matched to a gene. This CDR3 spans 17 amino acids. CDR3 residues: CASSQDRDSGRAYTQYF. In DNA form, the CDR3 reads TGTGCCAGCAGCCAAGATCGAGACAGCGGGAGGGCGTATACGCAGTATTTT.

The V gene is TRBV5-1, the J gene TRBJ2-3; a weak D match, TRBD1 (6 bases). Per germline, CDR1 SGHRS and CDR2 YFSETQ. The length of the CDR3 is 13 residues. V gave up 5 bases and J gave up 0 bases, with 7 bases separating them. CDR3 sequence reads: CASRQGSTDTQYF. The CDR3 DNA follows: TGCGCCAGCAGACAGGGTAGCACAGATACGCAGTATTTT.